This is a list of T cell receptor beta chains from one sample in a study of T cells in Graves' hyperthyroidism and ophthalmopathy. TCRdb fed the multiplex PCR reads into MiXCR, producing one record per CDR3 protein. The repertoire consists of a few hundred thousand distinct CDR3 sequences, with approximately 17% occurring once and the leading ten covering 35% to 50%. Sequencing was performed on blood. All receptors derive from a man younger than 35 with Graves' ophthalmopathy. CDR3s include the opening cysteine and the closing phenylalanine or tryptophan. D genes are given only for firm matches. Not all rows give a size; the values are once, few, many and, for expanded clones, a class.

v_gene,abundance,d_gene,j_gene,CDR3nt,CDR3aa
TRBV3-1,.,TRBD1,TRBJ1-4,TGTGCCAGCAGCTACAACAGGGGGAATGAAAAACTGTTTTTT,CASSYNRGNEKLFF
TRBV6-9,.,TRBD1,TRBJ1-5,TGTGCCAGCAGTTACCGGTTCGGGAGGGGGCATCAGCCCCAGCATTTT,CASSYRFGRGHQPQHF
TRBV6-1,.,.,TRBJ1-4,TGTGCCTCCTGCGGAGAAAAACTGTTTTTT,CASCGEKLFF
TRBV28,many,TRBD1,TRBJ2-5,TGTGCCAGCAGCTCCCTACAGGGGGCGCGAGAGACCCAGTACTTC,CASSSLQGARETQYF
TRBV28,many,.,TRBJ2-1,TGTGCCAGCAGTTTAAGGGGGGGACTATCCACTCCCAATGAGCAGTTCTTC,CASSLRGGLSTPNEQFF
TRBV2,many,.,TRBJ1-5,TGTGCCAGCAGACAACGTGGGGGGTTGCAGCCCCAGCATTTT,CASRQRGGLQPQHF
TRBV7-3,many,.,TRBJ2-7,TGTGCCAGCAGCTCAGGGGGGGTCCACGAGCAGTACTTC,CASSSGGVHEQYF
TRBV7-2,.,.,TRBJ1-1,TGTGCCAGCAGCTTAGGGGCGGTGGCTTTCTTT,CASSLGAVAFF
TRBV28,.,TRBD1,TRBJ1-4,TGTGCCAGCACCGGGACAGGGTTTGAAAAACTGTTTTTT,CASTGTGFEKLFF
TRBV20-1,many,.,TRBJ2-7,TGCAGTGCTAGAGATGTTACAGGAGGTTCCTACGAGCAGTACTTC,CSARDVTGGSYEQYF
TRBV7-8,many,TRBD1,TRBJ1-2,TGTGCCAGCAGCTTAAGTAGGACAGGGAGGGGAGATGGCTACACCTTC,CASSLSRTGRGDGYTF
TRBV11-2,many,.,TRBJ1-2,TGTGCCAGCAGCTTAGGAGCGAGAGGCTACACCTTC,CASSLGARGYTF
TRBV27,few,.,TRBJ2-1,TGTGCCAGCACCACTTATTCGCAGGGGACAACATACAATGAGCAGTTCTTC,CASTTYSQGTTYNEQFF
TRBV9,few,.,TRBJ2-5,TGTGCCAGCAGCGTACAGGGGACCCAAGAGACCCAGTACTTC,CASSVQGTQETQYF
TRBV7-6,many,.,TRBJ1-1,TGTGCCAGCAGCTTTAGTGCAGATGAAGCTTTCTTT,CASSFSADEAFF
TRBV4-2,few,TRBD2,TRBJ2-3,TGTGCCAGCAGCCAAGATCTAGCGGGGGGCACAGATACGCAGTATTTT,CASSQDLAGGTDTQYF
TRBV12-3/TRBV12-4,.,TRBD1,TRBJ1-2,TGTGCCAGCACCAAATCTGGACAGGGTGAAGGCTACACCTTC,CASTKSGQGEGYTF
TRBV5-4,few,.,TRBJ2-7,TGTGCCAGCAGCCCAACCCAGGGGGGCGAGCAGTACTTC,CASSPTQGGEQYF
TRBV4-1,.,TRBD2,TRBJ2-1,TGCGCCAGCAGCCAAGATCACGCGGGGGGCAACAATGAGCAGTTCTTC,CASSQDHAGGNNEQFF
TRBV29-1,few,.,TRBJ1-1,TGCAGCGTTGAAGTCCGGGCGGCGGCCACTGAAGCTTTCTTT,CSVEVRAAATEAFF
TRBV27,.,.,TRBJ1-1,TGTGCCAGCGCGAGGGACTTGATGAACACTGAAGCTTCCTTT,CASARDLMNTEASF
TRBV28,many,.,TRBJ1-5,TGTGCCAGCGCCTTTTCCCCCCAGTTTAGCAATCAGCCCCAGCATTTT,CASAFSPQFSNQPQHF
TRBV5-6,many,.,TRBJ1-1,TGTGCCAGCAGCTTGGGTTCTTTTGAAGCTTTCTTT,CASSLGSFEAFF
TRBV5-1,few,.,TRBJ1-2,TGCGCCAGCAGCTTCGGGTTGGACTATGGCTACACCTTC,CASSFGLDYGYTF
TRBV2,.,TRBD2,TRBJ2-7,TGTGCCAGCAGTGCTTTGCGGGGGGGCCTAAACGAGCAGTACTTC,CASSALRGGLNEQYF
TRBV20-1,many,TRBD1,TRBJ2-7,TGCAGTGCGAACCGCCGGGACAGGGCGGAGTACGAGCAGTACTTC,CSANRRDRAEYEQYF
TRBV14,many,.,TRBJ2-5,TGTGCCAGCAGCCAAGTCTACGGGGGCAAAGAGACCCAGTACTTC,CASSQVYGGKETQYF
TRBV6-1,many,TRBD1,TRBJ2-7,TGTGCCAGCAGGTCCTCCGGACAGGGGAATACCGAGCAGTACTTC,CASRSSGQGNTEQYF
TRBV5-8,few,.,TRBJ2-1,TGTGCCAGCAGCCCGGGGTATAGCTCCTACAATGAGCAGTTCTTC,CASSPGYSSYNEQFF
TRBV6-1,few,TRBD1,TRBJ2-1,TGTGCCAGCGACCGGGACAGAATCAATGAGCAGTTCTTC,CASDRDRINEQFF
TRBV12-3/TRBV12-4,few,.,TRBJ1-3,TGTGCCAGCAGAAGCAGGGATCACTCTGGAAACACCATATATTTT,CASRSRDHSGNTIYF